Here is one T cell receptor (beta chain) with its context. This clonotype showed up many times. What antigen it recognizes has not been identified. No qualities accompany the bases; no much larger clone lies one base away. The germline V gene (reference sequence) gives CDR1 as LNHNV and CDR2 as YYDKDF. V is cut by 1 base and J by 2 bases, and the space between the germline ends is 8 bases. Spanning cysteine to phenylalanine, the CDR3 consists of 14 amino acids. The kept DNA is CDR3 alone, 42 bases in frame from the first base. Library preparation was by PCR. Sequencing was performed on an Illumina HiSeq 2500. Molecular barcoding was employed in the preparation of TCR libraries, with unique molecular identifiers being used to normalize TCRbeta repertoire quantification. TCRdb redid the processing of the public reads, applying fastp at Q25 and MiXCR, and retained in-frame beta chains. Records with the same CDR3 protein are collapsed into one entry carrying the most frequent genes and DNA. The sample contains hundreds of thousands of distinct CDR3 sequences, over 15% of them found a single time. The ten largest clones capture 1.1% of the sample.

This entry belongs to a study of T-cell reconstitution after alpha-beta-depleted transplantation in children (TCRdb year 2016). Background on the whole study: T-cell immune reconstitution after TCRalphabeta/CD19-depleted allogeneic hematopoietic cell transplantation in children was quantitatively tracked in the study by means of TCR repertoire profiling.

This sample comprised PBMCs from the stem cell graft donor, obtained from the stem cell graft. The receptor was isolated from a human donor who donated a stem cell graft to a child with acute myeloid leukemia. The rearranged chain carries TRBV15 and TRBJ2-5, with the D gene tentatively TRBD1 or TRBD2, based on 5 matching bases in each. The CDR3 reads as follows: CATSRGGSQETQYF. The nucleotide sequence reads as follows: TGTGCCACCAGCAGAGGGGGGAGTCAAGAGACCCAGTACTTC.